This T cell receptor (beta chain) was identified in a study of cytomegalovirus exposure and HLA in healthy donors. Findings and limits, study-wide: Reports credit the classifier with highly specific, highly sensitive diagnosis of cytomegalovirus status. In a later analysis, parvovirus B19, influenza, CMV and Epstein-Barr virus appeared linked to several top co-occurrence clusters.

Concerning this clone itself: The antigen remains unidentified.

Trimming removed 4 bases at V and 2 bases at J, with 14 bases between. The CDR3 spans 15 residues. CDR1 and CDR2 from the germline V gene are SGHTA and FQGNSA. PCR used 60 Vbeta primers and 13 Jbeta primers. Profiled with immunoSEQ multiplex PCR; TCRdb holds only in-frame clones, not every one. The repertoire holds approximately 88,000 clones, around 77% seen once, with about 4% in the top ten. Sequencing input: PBMCs. The chain recombines TRBV7-2 with TRBJ2-5, with D possibly matching TRBD2 (6 bases). The clonotype originates from a man aged 30 to 45 in good health and CMV-seronegative. CDR3: CASSSGAYSQETQYF. CDR3 DNA sequence: TGTGCCAGCAGCTCGGGAGCCTATTCACAAGAGACCCAGTACTTC.